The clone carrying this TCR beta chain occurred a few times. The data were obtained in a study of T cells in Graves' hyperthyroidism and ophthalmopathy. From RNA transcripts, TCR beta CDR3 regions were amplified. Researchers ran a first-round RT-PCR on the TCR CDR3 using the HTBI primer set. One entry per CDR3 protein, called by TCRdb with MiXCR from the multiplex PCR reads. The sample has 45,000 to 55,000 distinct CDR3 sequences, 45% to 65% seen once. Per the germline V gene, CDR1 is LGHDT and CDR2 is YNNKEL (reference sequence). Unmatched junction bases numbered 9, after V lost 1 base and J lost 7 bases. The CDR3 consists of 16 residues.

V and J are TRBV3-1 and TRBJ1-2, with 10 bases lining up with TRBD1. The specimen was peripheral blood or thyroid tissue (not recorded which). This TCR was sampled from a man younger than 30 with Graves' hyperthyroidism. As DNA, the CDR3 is TGTGCCAGCAGCCAAGGGAGACAGGGGGCGCAGTCTGGCTACACCTTC. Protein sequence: CASSQGRQGAQSGYTF.